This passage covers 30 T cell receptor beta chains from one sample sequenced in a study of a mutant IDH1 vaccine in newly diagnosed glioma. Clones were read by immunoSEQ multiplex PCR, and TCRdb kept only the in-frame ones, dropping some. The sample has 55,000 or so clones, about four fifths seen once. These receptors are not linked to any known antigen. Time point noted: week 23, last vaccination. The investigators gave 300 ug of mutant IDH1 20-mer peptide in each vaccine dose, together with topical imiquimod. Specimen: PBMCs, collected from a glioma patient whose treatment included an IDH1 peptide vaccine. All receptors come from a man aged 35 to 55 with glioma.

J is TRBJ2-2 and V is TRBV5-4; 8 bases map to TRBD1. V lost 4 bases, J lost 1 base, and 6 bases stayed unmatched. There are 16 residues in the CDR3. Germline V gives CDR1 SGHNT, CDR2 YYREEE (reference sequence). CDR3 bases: TGTGCCAGCAGCACCGGACAGGGCAAGAACACCGGGGAGCTGTTTTTT. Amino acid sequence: CASSTGQGKNTGELFF.

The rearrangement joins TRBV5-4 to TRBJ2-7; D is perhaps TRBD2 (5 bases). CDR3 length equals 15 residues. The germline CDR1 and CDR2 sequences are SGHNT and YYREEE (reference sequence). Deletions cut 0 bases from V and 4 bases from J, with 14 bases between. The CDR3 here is CASSLVGPAGYEQYF. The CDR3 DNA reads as TGTGCCAGCAGCTTGGTGGGCCCCGCGGGTTACGAGCAGTACTTC.

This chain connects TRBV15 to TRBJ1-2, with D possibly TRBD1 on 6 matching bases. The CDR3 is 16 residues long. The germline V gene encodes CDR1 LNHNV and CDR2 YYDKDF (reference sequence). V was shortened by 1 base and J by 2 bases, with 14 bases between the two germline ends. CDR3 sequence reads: CATSRGWGGSNYGYTF. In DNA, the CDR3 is TGTGCCACCAGCAGAGGGTGGGGGGGCTCCAACTATGGCTACACCTTC. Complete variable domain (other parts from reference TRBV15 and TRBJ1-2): DAMVIQNPRYQVTQFGKPVTLSCSQTLNHNVMYWYQQKSSQAPKLLFHYYDKDFNNEADTPDNFQSRRPNTSFCFLDIRSPGLGDTAMYLCATSRGWGGSNYGYTFGSGTRLTVV.

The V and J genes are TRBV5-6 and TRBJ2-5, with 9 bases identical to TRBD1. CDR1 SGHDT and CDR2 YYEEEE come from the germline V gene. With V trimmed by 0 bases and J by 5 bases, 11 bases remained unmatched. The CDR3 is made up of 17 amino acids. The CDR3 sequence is CASSLDRGRLRGETQYF. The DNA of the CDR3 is TGTGCCAGCAGCTTGGACAGGGGGCGGTTAAGAGGGGAGACCCAGTACTTC.

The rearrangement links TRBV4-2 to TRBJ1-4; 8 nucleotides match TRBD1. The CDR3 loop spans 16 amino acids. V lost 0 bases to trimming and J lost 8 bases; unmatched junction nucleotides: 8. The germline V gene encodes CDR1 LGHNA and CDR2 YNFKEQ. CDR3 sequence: CASSQDWQGAGEKLFF. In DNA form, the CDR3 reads TGTGCCAGCAGCCAAGATTGGCAGGGGGCTGGGGAAAAACTGTTTTTT.

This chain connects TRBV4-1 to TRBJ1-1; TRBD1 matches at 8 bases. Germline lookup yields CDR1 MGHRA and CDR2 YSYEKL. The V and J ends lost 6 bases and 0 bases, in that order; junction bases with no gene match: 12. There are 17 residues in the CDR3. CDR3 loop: CASRHSGTGQMNTEAFF. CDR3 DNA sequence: TGCGCCAGCAGACATTCCGGGACAGGTCAGATGAACACTGAAGCTTTCTTT.

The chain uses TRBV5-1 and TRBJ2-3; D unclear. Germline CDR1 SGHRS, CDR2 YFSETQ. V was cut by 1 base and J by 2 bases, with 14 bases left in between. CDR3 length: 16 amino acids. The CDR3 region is CASSLLLGMTTDTQYF. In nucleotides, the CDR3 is TGCGCCAGCAGCTTGCTTCTAGGCATGACCACAGATACGCAGTATTTT.

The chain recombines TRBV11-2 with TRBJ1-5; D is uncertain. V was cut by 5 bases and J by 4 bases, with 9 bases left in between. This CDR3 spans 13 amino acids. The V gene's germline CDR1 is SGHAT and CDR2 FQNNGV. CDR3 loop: CASSPGRNQPQHF. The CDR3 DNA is TGTGCCAGCAGCCCCGGACGGAATCAGCCCCAGCATTTT.

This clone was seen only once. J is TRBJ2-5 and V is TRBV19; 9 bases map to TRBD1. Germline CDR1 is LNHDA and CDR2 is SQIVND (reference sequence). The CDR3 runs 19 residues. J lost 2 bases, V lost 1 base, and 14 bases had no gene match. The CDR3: CASSIGVYGTGRNQETQYF. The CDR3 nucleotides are TGTGCCAGTAGTATAGGGGTATATGGGACAGGGCGTAATCAAGAGACCCAGTACTTC.

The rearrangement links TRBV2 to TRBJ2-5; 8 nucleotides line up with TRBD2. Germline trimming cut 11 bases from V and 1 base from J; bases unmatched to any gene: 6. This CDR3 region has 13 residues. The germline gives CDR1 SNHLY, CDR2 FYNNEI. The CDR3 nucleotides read TGTGCCCGCGTGGCGGGGGGCCAAGAGACCCAGTACTTC. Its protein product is CARVAGGQETQYF.

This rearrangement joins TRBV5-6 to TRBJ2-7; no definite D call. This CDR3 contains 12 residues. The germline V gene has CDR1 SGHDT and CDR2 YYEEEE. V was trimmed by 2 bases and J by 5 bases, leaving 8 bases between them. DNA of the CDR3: TGTGCCAGCAGCTTAATGGGCCACGAGCAGTACTTC. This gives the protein CASSLMGHEQYF.

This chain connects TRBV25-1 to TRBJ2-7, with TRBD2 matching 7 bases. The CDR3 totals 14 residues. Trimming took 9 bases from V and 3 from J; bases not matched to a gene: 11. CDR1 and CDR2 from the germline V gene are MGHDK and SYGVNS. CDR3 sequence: CASSGGWGGYEQYF. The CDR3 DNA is TGTGCCAGTTCAGGCGGGTGGGGGGGCTACGAGCAGTACTTC.

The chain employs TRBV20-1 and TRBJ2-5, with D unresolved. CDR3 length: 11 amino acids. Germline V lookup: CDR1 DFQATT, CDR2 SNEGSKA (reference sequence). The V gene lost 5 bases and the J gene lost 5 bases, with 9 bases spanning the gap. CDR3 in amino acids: CSAGVRETQYF. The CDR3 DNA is TGCAGTGCTGGAGTTAGGGAGACCCAGTACTTC.

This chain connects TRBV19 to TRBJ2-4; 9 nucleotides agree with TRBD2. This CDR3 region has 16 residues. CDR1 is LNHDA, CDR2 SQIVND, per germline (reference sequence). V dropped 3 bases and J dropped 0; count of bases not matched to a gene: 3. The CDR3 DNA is TGTGCCAGTAGTATCCCAGCGGGGGGAGCCAAAAACATTCAGTACTTC. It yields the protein CASSIPAGGAKNIQYF. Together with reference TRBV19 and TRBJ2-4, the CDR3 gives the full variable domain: DGGITQSPKYLFRKEGQNVTLSCEQNLNHDAMYWYRQDPGQGLRLIYYSQIVNDFQKGDIAEGYSVSREKKESFPLTVTSAQKNPTAFYLCASSIPAGGAKNIQYFGAGTRLSVL.

The CDR3 spells CASSSYLGTGAYGYTF. Here the CDR3 DNA reads TGTGCCAGCAGTTCCTACCTCGGGACAGGGGCCTATGGCTACACCTTC. The chain has TRBV6-5 and TRBJ1-2; TRBD1 matches 10 bases. The CDR3 runs 16 residues. The trim removed 4 bases at V and 4 bases at J, leaving 9 bases unmatched. Germline V gene lookup returns CDR1 MNHEY and CDR2 SVGAGI.

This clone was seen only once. CDR3 residues: CASSIVQGSYEQYF. The CDR3 coding sequence is TGTGCCAGTAGTATAGTACAGGGCTCCTACGAGCAGTACTTC. V gene TRBV19 combines with J gene TRBJ2-7; possibly TRBD1 for D (6 bases). The CDR3 covers 14 residues. The germline V and J ends were trimmed by 1 base and 0 bases, with 7 bases remaining between them. Per germline, CDR1 LNHDA and CDR2 SQIVND (reference sequence).

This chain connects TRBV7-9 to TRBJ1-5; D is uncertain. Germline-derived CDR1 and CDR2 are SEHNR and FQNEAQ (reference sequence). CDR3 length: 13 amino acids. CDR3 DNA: TGTCCGAAGCAGCTTAAAAGGTTACAGCCCCAGCATTTT. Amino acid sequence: CPKQLKRLQPQHF.

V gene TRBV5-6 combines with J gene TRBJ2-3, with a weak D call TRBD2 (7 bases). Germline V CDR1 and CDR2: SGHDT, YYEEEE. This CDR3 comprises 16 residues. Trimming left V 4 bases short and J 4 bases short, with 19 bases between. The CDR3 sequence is CASSRTAGAFSDTQYF. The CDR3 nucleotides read TGTGCCAGCAGCCGAACGGCGGGGGCGTTTTCAGATACGCAGTATTTT.

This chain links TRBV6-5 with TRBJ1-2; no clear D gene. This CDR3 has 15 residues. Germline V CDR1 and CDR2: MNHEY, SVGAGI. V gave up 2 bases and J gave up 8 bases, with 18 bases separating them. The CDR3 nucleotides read TGTGCCAGCAGTTACCTCACCCGGGATTTTGGAGGCTACACCTTC. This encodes CASSYLTRDFGGYTF.

The CDR3 is CASSLSGAGELFF. The DNA for the CDR3 is TGTGCCAGCAGTCTTAGTGGCGCCGGGGAGCTGTTTTTT. The rearrangement uses TRBV27 and TRBJ2-2, with D unclear. This CDR3 contains 13 residues. The V gene lost 5 bases and the J gene lost 6 bases, with 10 bases spanning the gap. Germline assignment: CDR1 MNHEY and CDR2 SMNVEV (reference sequence).

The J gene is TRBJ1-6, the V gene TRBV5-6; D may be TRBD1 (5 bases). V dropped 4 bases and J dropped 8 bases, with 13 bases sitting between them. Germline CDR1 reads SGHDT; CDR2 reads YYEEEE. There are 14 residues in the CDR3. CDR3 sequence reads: CASSPWGGYSPLHF. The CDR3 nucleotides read TGTGCCAGCAGCCCCTGGGGGGGATATTCACCCCTCCACTTT.

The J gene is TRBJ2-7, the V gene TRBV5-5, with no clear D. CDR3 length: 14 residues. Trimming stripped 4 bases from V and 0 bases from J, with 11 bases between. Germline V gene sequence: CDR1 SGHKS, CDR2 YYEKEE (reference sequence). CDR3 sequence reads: CASSDDANSYEQYF. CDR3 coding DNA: TGTGCCAGCAGCGATGACGCGAACTCCTACGAGCAGTACTTC.

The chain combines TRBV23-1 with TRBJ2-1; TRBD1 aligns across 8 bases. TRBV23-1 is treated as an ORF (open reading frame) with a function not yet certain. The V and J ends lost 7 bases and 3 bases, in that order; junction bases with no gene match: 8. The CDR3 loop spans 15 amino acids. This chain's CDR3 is CASKSQGAIYNEQFF. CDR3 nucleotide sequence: TGCGCCAGCAAGTCGCAGGGGGCAATCTACAATGAGCAGTTCTTC.

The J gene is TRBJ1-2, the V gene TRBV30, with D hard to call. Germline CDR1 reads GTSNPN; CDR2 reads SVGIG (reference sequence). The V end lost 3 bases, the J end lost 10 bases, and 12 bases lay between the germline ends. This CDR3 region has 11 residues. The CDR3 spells CAWSGYTDYTF. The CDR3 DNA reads TGTGCCTGGAGCGGGTACACCGACTACACCTTC.

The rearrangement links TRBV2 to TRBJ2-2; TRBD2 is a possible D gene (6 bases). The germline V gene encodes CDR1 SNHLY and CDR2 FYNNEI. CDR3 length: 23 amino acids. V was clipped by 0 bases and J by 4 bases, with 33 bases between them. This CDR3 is CASSEAIFPGESPSGPGTGELFF. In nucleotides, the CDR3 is TGTGCCAGCAGTGAAGCAATCTTTCCGGGGGAGTCGCCGAGTGGGCCGGGCACCGGGGAGCTGTTTTTT.

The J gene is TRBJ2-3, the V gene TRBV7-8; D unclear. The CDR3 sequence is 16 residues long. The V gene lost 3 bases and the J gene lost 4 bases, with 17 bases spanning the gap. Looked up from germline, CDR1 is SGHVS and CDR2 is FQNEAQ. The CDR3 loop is CASSFPGLGSSDTQYF. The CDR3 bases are TGTGCCAGCAGCTTCCCCGGCCTAGGTTCTTCAGATACGCAGTATTTT. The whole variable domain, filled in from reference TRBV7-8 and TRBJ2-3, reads GAGVSQSPRYKVAKRGQDVALRCDPISGHVSLFWYQQALGQGPEFLTYFQNEAQLDKSGLPSDRFFAERPEGSVSTLKIQRTQQEDSAVYLCASSFPGLGSSDTQYFGPGTRLTVL.

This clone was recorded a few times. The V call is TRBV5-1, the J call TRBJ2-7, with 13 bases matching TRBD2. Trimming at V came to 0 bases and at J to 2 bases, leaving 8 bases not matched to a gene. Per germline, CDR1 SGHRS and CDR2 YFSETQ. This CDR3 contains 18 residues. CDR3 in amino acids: CASSLGPTSGGTTYEQYF. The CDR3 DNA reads TGCGCCAGCAGCTTGGGTCCGACTAGCGGGGGGACTACCTACGAGCAGTACTTC.

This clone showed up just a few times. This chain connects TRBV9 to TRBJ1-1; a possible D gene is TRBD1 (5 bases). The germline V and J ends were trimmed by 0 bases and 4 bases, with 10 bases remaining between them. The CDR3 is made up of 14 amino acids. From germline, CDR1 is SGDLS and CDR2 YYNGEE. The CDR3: CASSVVTGPTEAFF. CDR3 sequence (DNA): TGTGCCAGCAGCGTAGTAACAGGTCCCACTGAAGCTTTCTTT.

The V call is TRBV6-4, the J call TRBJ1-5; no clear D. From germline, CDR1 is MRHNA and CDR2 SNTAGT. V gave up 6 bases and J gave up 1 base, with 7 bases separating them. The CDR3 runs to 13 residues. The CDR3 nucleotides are TGTGCCAGCAGCGCCGACAGCAATCAGCCCCAGCATTTT. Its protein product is CASSADSNQPQHF.

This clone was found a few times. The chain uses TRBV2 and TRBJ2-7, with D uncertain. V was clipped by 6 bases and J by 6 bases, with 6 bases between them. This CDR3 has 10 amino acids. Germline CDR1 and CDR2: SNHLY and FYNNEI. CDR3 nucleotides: TGTGCCAGCAGGGCGACCGAGCAGTACTTC. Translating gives CASRATEQYF.